The TCR beta chain under discussion was sequenced for a study of blood T cell repertoires in COVID-19. Across the study: Specimens from acute and convalescent COVID-19 originated in the United States, Italy and Spain. Sources were T cells, B-cell-depleted T cells, or PBMCs; the material itself was cDNA or gDNA.

Per the authors' pipeline: Researchers report that nucleated cell counts were estimated from reference gene primer amplification. Assay used: immunoSEQ multiplex PCR; TCRdb lists only in-frame clones, some missing. Clonal size and the V and J genes are those of that table, whereas D and trimming came from the DNA. The sample records about 70,000 clones, 80% to 90% being singletons. The sequence came from a woman in her late teens or twenties with acute or convalescent COVID-19. Material: peripheral blood.

CDR3 loop: CASGYGGSGYGYTF. The CDR3 coding sequence is TGTGCCAGCGGCTACGGGGGGAGTGGATATGGCTACACCTTC. V usage is TRBV11-2 and J usage is TRBJ1-2; possible D gene TRBD1, 5 bases. The CDR3 sequence is 14 residues long. The ends were cut back, 8 bases at V and 5 bases at J, with 18 bases in the middle. Germline loops: CDR1 SGHAT, CDR2 FQNNGV.